This TCR beta chain was identified in a study of beta chain features in type 1 diabetes. Study results and caveats: Any HLA effect on TCRB rearrangement was left unresolved by small sub-analyses.

With respect to this clone: Its antigen is unknown.

Of the isolated RNA, all was reverse transcribed, and so the sequenced material was expressed TCRB transcripts. TCRdb's table, derived via immunoSEQ multiplex PCR, lists solely in-frame clones and lacks some. The table lists about 900,000 clones, roughly 17% of them singletons. Germline V CDR1 and CDR2: MDHEN, SYDVKM. The CDR3 consists of 14 residues. V was clipped by 4 bases and J by 4 bases; unmatched bases: 3. The sample consisted of naive CD4+ T cells from blood. The TCR sequence derives from a woman younger than 30 in good health. The V call is TRBV28, the J call TRBJ1-4; 7 positions match TRBD1. The CDR3 sequence: CASSWGQYNEKLFF. The DNA for the CDR3 is TGTGCCAGCAGTTGGGGACAGTATAATGAAAAACTGTTTTTT.